Following are 26 T cell receptor beta chains from one sample sequenced in a study of shared clonotypes between healthy human individuals. The protocol was immunoSEQ multiplex PCR, while the TCRdb copy is restricted to in-frame clones and leaves out a portion. The data show some 1 million clones, 60% to 80% seen once. Material for sequencing was memory CD4+ T cells sorted from blood. This sample's subset: CD45RA-negative fraction. Receptors originate from a man between 18 and 35 years old in good health.

The chain combines TRBV30 with TRBJ1-3; 7 bases fit TRBD1. The CDR3 is made up of 15 amino acids. Trimming removed 1 base from V and 0 bases from J; junction bases left unmatched: 3. Germline CDR1 GTSNPN, CDR2 SVGIG (reference sequence). The CDR3 DNA reads TGTGCCTGGAGTGAGGACAGGACCTCTGGAAACACCATATATTTT. Translation gives CAWSEDRTSGNTIYF. The full variable domain, its missing parts supplied by reference TRBV30 and TRBJ1-3, is SQTIHQWPATLVQPVGSPLSLECTVEGTSNPNLYWYRQAAGRGLQLLFYSVGIGQISSEVPQNLSASRPQDRQFILSSKKLLLSDSGFYLCAWSEDRTSGNTIYFGEGSWLTVV.

The chain employs TRBV5-4 and TRBJ1-1; weak D call: TRBD1 (6 bases). The V and J ends lost 0 bases and 1 base respectively, with 13 bases between them. Germline assignment: CDR1 SGHNT and CDR2 YYREEE (reference sequence). The CDR3 length is 16 residues. Here the CDR3 DNA reads TGTGCCAGCAGCTTGGCCGGGGGGGCTGGGAACACTGAAGCTTTCTTT. Translating it yields CASSLAGGAGNTEAFF. The whole variable domain, filled in from reference TRBV5-4 and TRBJ1-1, reads ETGVTQSPTHLIKTRGQQVTLRCSSQSGHNTVSWYQQALGQGPQFIFQYYREEENGRGNFPPRFSGLQFPNYSSELNVNALELDDSALYLCASSLAGGAGNTEAFFGQGTRLTVV.

The J gene is TRBJ1-2, the V gene TRBV28; 8 nucleotides align to TRBD1. Trimming removed 2 bases from V and 7 bases from J; junction bases left unmatched: 15. Looked up from germline, CDR1 is MDHEN and CDR2 is SYDVKM. The CDR3 covers 17 residues. For the CDR3, the DNA is TGTGCCAGCAGTTTACGAAATGTGGGACAGGCAAAATTTGGCTACACCTTC. This codes for CASSLRNVGQAKFGYTF.

In this sample, this clone turned up once. The genes are TRBV6-6 and TRBJ2-1; D unclear. CDR1 is MNHNY and CDR2 is SVGAGI in the germline V gene (reference sequence). The CDR3 is 13 amino acids. V lost 7 bases to trimming and J lost 2 bases, with 9 bases between them. The CDR3 is CASNRLAYNEQFF. CDR3 nucleotides: TGTGCCAGCAACCGACTCGCCTACAATGAGCAGTTCTTC.

This clone was seen at least ten times. The chain combines TRBV6-1 with TRBJ2-7; D may be TRBD1 (5 bases). The CDR3 has 14 residues. In germline, CDR1 is MNHNS, CDR2 SASEGT. V lost 0 bases and J lost 12, with 18 bases in between. CDR3 in DNA: TGTGCCAGCAGTGAAGCGTCGACAGCCGCCCGGGCGTACTTC. Translating it yields CASSEASTAARAYF.

This clone appeared a few times. The V and J genes are TRBV30 and TRBJ1-5; D is possibly TRBD1 (5 bases). V was trimmed by 2 bases and J by 7 bases, leaving 21 bases between them. Germline-derived CDR1 and CDR2 are GTSNPN and SVGIG (reference sequence). This CDR3 has 16 residues. The CDR3 sequence is CAWSLNGARREQPQHF. As DNA, the CDR3 is TGTGCCTGGAGTCTTAACGGGGCCCGCAGAGAGCAGCCCCAGCATTTT.

CDR3 loop: CASRKDGSANNEQFF. The CDR3 nucleotides are TGTGCCAGCAGAAAAGATGGCAGCGCAAACAATGAGCAGTTCTTC. This chain uses TRBV2 with TRBJ2-1; D is undetermined. Germline CDR1 is SNHLY and CDR2 is FYNNEI. Trimming removed 6 bases from V and 5 bases from J, with 17 bases in between. The CDR3 has 15 amino acids. The entire variable domain, with the rest obtained from reference TRBV2 and TRBJ2-1, is as follows: EPEVTQTPSHQVTQMGQEVILRCVPISNHLYFYWYRQILGQKVEFLVSFYNNEISEKSEIFDDQFSVERPDGSNFTLKIRSTKLEDSAMYFCASRKDGSANNEQFFGPGTRLTVL.

A remark on this clone: Other nucleotide sequences in the sample specify the same CDR3. The chain recombines TRBV5-1 with TRBJ2-1, with 8 nucleotides matching TRBD2. After removal of 4 bases from V and 1 base from J, the junction contained 4 bases not matched to a gene. The CDR3 is 15 residues long. CDR1 and CDR2 from the germline V gene are SGHRS and YFSETQ. The CDR3 loop is CASSPGLESYNEQFF. CDR3 coding DNA: TGCGCCAGCAGCCCGGGACTAGAGTCCTACAATGAGCAGTTCTTC.

The rearrangement joins TRBV10-3 to TRBJ2-3; the D gene could be TRBD1 or TRBD2 (5 bases each). This CDR3 spans 12 amino acids. V shed 11 bases and J shed 0 bases, with 9 bases lying between them. CDR1 and CDR2 from the germline V gene are ENHRY and SYGVKD. The chain's CDR3 is CALGASTDTQYF. For the CDR3, the DNA is TGTGCCCTCGGGGCTAGCACAGATACGCAGTATTTT.

The rearrangement joins TRBV5-6 to TRBJ2-7; TRBD1 agrees at 8 bases. Germline CDR1 and CDR2: SGHDT and YYEEEE. V lost 0 bases to trimming and J lost 6 bases; unmatched junction nucleotides: 5. The CDR3 extends over 14 amino acids. CDR3 in DNA: TGTGCCAGCAGCTTGGTTACAGGGGGTAGCGAGCAGTACTTC. Protein: CASSLVTGGSEQYF.

V usage is TRBV6-1 and J usage is TRBJ1-5; tentative D call: TRBD1 (5 bases). This CDR3 is 13 amino acids long. Trimming left V 10 bases short and J 3 bases short, with 13 bases between. Germline lookup yields CDR1 MNHNS and CDR2 SASEGT. The DNA for the CDR3 is TGTGCCACCACGGGGGGTCCCAATCAGCCCCAGCATTTT. Its translation: CATTGGPNQPQHF.

The chain is built from TRBV6-1 and TRBJ1-2; possible D gene TRBD1, 5 bases. Germline CDR1 MNHNS, CDR2 SASEGT. The V gene lost 7 bases and the J gene lost 5 bases, with 11 bases spanning the gap. This CDR3 has 12 amino acids. The CDR3 here is CASTRDGYGYTF. CDR3 coding DNA: TGTGCCAGCACCAGGGACGGGTATGGCTACACCTTC.

This clone has only one observation. V gene TRBV19 combines with J gene TRBJ2-1; TRBD1 agrees at 8 bases. The germline gives CDR1 LNHDA, CDR2 SQIVND (reference sequence). The CDR3 extends over 15 amino acids. The J segment lost 6 bases and the V segment lost 4 bases, leaving 8 bases of the junction unmatched. The CDR3 nucleotides are TGTGCCAGTAGTAAACAGGGGGTCGGGTCCAATGAGCAGTTCTTC. Amino acids: CASSKQGVGSNEQFF. The entire variable domain, with the rest obtained from reference TRBV19 and TRBJ2-1, is as follows: DGGITQSPKYLFRKEGQNVTLSCEQNLNHDAMYWYRQDPGQGLRLIYYSQIVNDFQKGDIAEGYSVSREKKESFPLTVTSAQKNPTAFYLCASSKQGVGSNEQFFGPGTRLTVL.

Of note for this clone: Within the sample, other DNA sequences also encode this same CDR3. The chain employs TRBV2 and TRBJ2-6, with D perhaps TRBD1 (5 bases). The CDR3 runs 13 residues. V gave up 9 bases and J gave up 4 bases, with 10 bases separating them. The germline V gene encodes CDR1 SNHLY and CDR2 FYNNEI. The CDR3 bases are TGTGCCAGTGCAGGGTCCGGGGCCAACGTCCTGACTTTC. It translates to CASAGSGANVLTF.

This clone has a count of ten or more. This chain connects TRBV11-3 to TRBJ1-1; D call uncertain. With 5 bases removed from V and 0 bases from J, the gap between germline ends came to 7 bases. Germline V CDR1 and CDR2: SGHNT, YENEEA. CDR3 length equals 13 residues. CDR3 in DNA: TGTGCCAGCAGCGCCACTCTGAACACTGAAGCTTTCTTT. Translated: CASSATLNTEAFF. Complete variable domain (other parts from reference TRBV11-3 and TRBJ1-1): EAGVVQSPRYKIIEKKQPVAFWCNPISGHNTLYWYLQNLGQGPELLIRYENEEAVDDSQLPKDRFSAERLKGVDSTLKIQPAELGDSAVYLCASSATLNTEAFFGQGTRLTVV.

The V and J genes are TRBV11-1 and TRBJ2-5; 9 bases map to TRBD1. V was pared by 2 bases and J by 4 bases, with 2 bases of the junction left unmatched. This CDR3 comprises 14 residues. The germline CDR1 and CDR2 sequences are SGHAT and FQDESV (reference sequence). The CDR3 protein is CASSLRTGVETQYF. The CDR3 DNA reads as TGTGCCAGCAGCTTAAGGACAGGGGTAGAGACCCAGTACTTC.

This chain connects TRBV25-1 to TRBJ2-1; 7 positions agree with TRBD1. Germline V lookup: CDR1 MGHDK, CDR2 SYGVNS. The J segment lost 0 bases and the V segment lost 4 bases, leaving 0 bases of the junction unmatched. The CDR3 has 14 residues. The CDR3 spells CASSGQGSYNEQFF. The CDR3 nucleotides read TGTGCCAGCAGTGGACAGGGCTCCTACAATGAGCAGTTCTTC.

This clone occurred once. This chain uses TRBV4-2 with TRBJ2-7, with D possibly TRBD1 on 6 matching bases. The V gene lost 7 bases and the J gene lost 2 bases, with 15 bases spanning the gap. Germline CDR1 is LGHNA and CDR2 is YNFKEQ. The CDR3 has 14 amino acids. CDR3 protein: CASNPLTGTYEQYF. Written as DNA, the CDR3 is TGTGCCAGCAACCCCCTTACAGGGACCTACGAGCAGTACTTC.

The chain recombines TRBV5-5 with TRBJ2-2; tentative D call: TRBD1 (6 bases). Trimming removed 3 bases at V and 1 base at J, with 13 bases between. The CDR3 has 16 residues. The germline gives CDR1 SGHKS, CDR2 YYEKEE (reference sequence). CDR3 residues: CASSYAGTQNTGELFF. CDR3 bases: TGTGCCAGCAGCTATGCCGGGACACAGAACACCGGGGAGCTGTTTTTT.

This chain connects TRBV7-9 to TRBJ1-4; TRBD1 aligns across 8 bases. The ends lost 5 bases at V and 4 bases at J; junction bases unmatched: 9. CDR3 length equals 16 residues. Germline assignment: CDR1 SEHNR and CDR2 FQNEAQ (reference sequence). The CDR3 DNA sequence: TGTGCCAGCAGCGTAGGACAGGGAAGGCTTAATGAAAAACTGTTTTTT. This encodes CASSVGQGRLNEKLFF.

The chain has TRBV10-2 and TRBJ1-2, with TRBD1 matching 10 bases. This CDR3 contains 14 residues. The germline gives CDR1 WSHSY, CDR2 SAAADI. V lost 4 bases and J lost 4; bases outside the gene matches: 3. The CDR3 nucleotides read TGCGCCAGCAGTGTGACAGGGGGCTCCTATGGCTACACCTTC. It codes for CASSVTGGSYGYTF.

This chain connects TRBV4-3 to TRBJ2-1, with 9 bases identical to TRBD2. The CDR3 length is 15 residues. V was clipped by 0 bases and J by 6 bases; unmatched bases: 3. The germline gives CDR1 LGHNA, CDR2 YSLEER. As DNA, the CDR3 is TGCGCCAGCAGCCAAGAGTCTAGCGGGACCAATGAGCAGTTCTTC. Its translation is CASSQESSGTNEQFF.

This chain uses TRBV6-1 with TRBJ1-3; D may be TRBD1 (5 bases). This CDR3 region has 13 residues. Trimming stripped 3 bases from V and 2 bases from J, with 5 bases between. Germline V gene lookup returns CDR1 MNHNS and CDR2 SASEGT. CDR3 nucleotide sequence: TGTGCCAGCAGTGAGGGGGCTGGAAACACCATATATTTT. Its translation: CASSEGAGNTIYF.

This chain links TRBV10-3 with TRBJ1-1, with a possible D match to TRBD1 (5 bases). CDR1 and CDR2 from the germline V gene are ENHRY and SYGVKD. V gave up 5 bases and J gave up 1 base, with 5 bases separating them. CDR3 length: 12 residues. In nucleotides, the CDR3 is TGTGCCATCAGTCAGGGGAACACTGAAGCTTTCTTT. It is translated as CAISQGNTEAFF.

This clone was picked up many times. The V gene is TRBV18, the J gene TRBJ1-2, with D perhaps TRBD1 (5 bases). The ends were cut back, 3 bases at V and 4 bases at J, with 15 bases in the middle. This CDR3 contains 15 residues. The germline CDR1 and CDR2 sequences are KGHSH and LQKENI. CDR3 bases: TGTGCCAGCTCACCCTCCGGACAATTCACCTATGGCTACACCTTC. Residues: CASSPSGQFTYGYTF. Full variable domain (remainder filled in from reference TRBV18 and TRBJ1-2): NAGVMQNPRHLVRRRGQEARLRCSPMKGHSHVYWYRQLPEEGLKFMVYLQKENIIDESGMPKERFSAEFPKEGPSILRIQQVVRGDSAAYFCASSPSGQFTYGYTFGSGTRLTVV.

The chain carries TRBV19 and TRBJ1-2; D is undetermined. CDR3 size: 12 residues. Trimming removed 5 bases from V and 8 bases from J, with 12 bases in between. Germline V gene sequence: CDR1 LNHDA, CDR2 SQIVND (reference sequence). The CDR3 DNA follows: TGTGCCAGTAGTTCGACTCAACCGGGCTACACCTTC. Its translation is CASSSTQPGYTF.